This T cell receptor beta chain was sequenced in a study of T cell repertoires in cytomegalovirus infection. Across the study: Matching HLA type, along with CMV infection, was indicated by public TCR beta signatures. Study-wide results and limits: In two of eight donors, the top clonotype was HLA-C-restricted CMV-specific.

TCRdb ran MiXCR on the reads and lists one entry per CDR3 protein. The sample records fewer than 400,000 distinct CDR3 sequences, about a sixth being singletons. In regard to this clonotype: Antigen specificity is unknown.

Losses at the gene ends were 8 bases for V and 4 bases for J; bases not matched to a gene: 12. The CDR3 has 16 residues. Germline V gene data show CDR1 as SEHNR and CDR2 as FQNEAQ (reference sequence). The J gene is TRBJ2-3, the V gene TRBV7-9, with 10 bases fitting TRBD2. Sequencing input: PBMCs. The clonotype comes from a human donor in good health (CMV status not recorded). Some clones in this sample may be carry-over from other donors' samples. The CDR3 DNA is TGTGCCAGCCCTAGAGGCCCAGCGGGAGGGCCAGATACGCAGTATTTT. Translation gives CASPRGPAGGPDTQYF.